These 9 T cell receptor beta chains originate from one sample sequenced in a study of T cells after yellow fever vaccination. MiXCR was run by TCRdb on the 5' RACE reads, yielding one entry per CDR3 protein. Altogether hundreds of thousands of distinct CDR3 sequences are present, about 14% being singletons, with the ten largest covering roughly an eighth. Sequencing was performed on PBMCs, taken on the day of the yellow fever booster vaccination. The receptors were sampled from a man aged 25 to 40 who received the YFV17D yellow fever vaccine.

The chain uses TRBV7-2 and TRBJ1-1; 7 positions agree with TRBD1. CDR3 length equals 15 residues. After removal of 6 bases from V and 7 bases from J, the junction contained 14 bases not matched to a gene. Germline CDR1 is SGHTA and CDR2 is FQGNSA. CDR3 amino acids: CASRRDRQGEVEAFF. The DNA for the CDR3 is TGTGCCAGCAGAAGAGACCGACAGGGCGAGGTTGAAGCTTTCTTT.

The table lists this clonotype with a few counts. This rearrangement joins TRBV5-1 to TRBJ2-7; 11 nucleotides line up with TRBD2. CDR3 length equals 18 residues. Germline V gene sequence: CDR1 SGHRS, CDR2 YFSETQ. V dropped 4 bases and J dropped 2; count of bases not matched to a gene: 14. This chain's CDR3 is CASSLRPGTSGDTYEQYF. DNA for the CDR3: TGCGCCAGCAGCCTACGTCCCGGGACTAGCGGAGATACCTACGAGCAGTACTTC.

J is TRBJ1-5 and V is TRBV20-1; possible D gene TRBD1, 5 bases. This CDR3 contains 16 residues. Trimming cost V 3 bases and J 0 bases, with 15 bases left between them. Germline CDR1 DFQATT, CDR2 SNEGSKA (reference sequence). The CDR3 region has the DNA TGCAGTGCTAGTTGGCCAGGGTTTAATAGCAATCAGCCCCAGCATTTT. Translating it yields CSASWPGFNSNQPQHF.

The sample holds a few counts of this clonotype. The chain is built from TRBV27 and TRBJ1-5; 7 bases fit TRBD1. V trimming: 2 bases; J trimming: 5 bases; junction bases outside the gene matches: 3. Germline CDR1 reads MNHEY; CDR2 reads SMNVEV (reference sequence). The CDR3 covers 14 residues. The CDR3 region has the DNA TGTGCCAGCAGTTTAGAGACAGGGTATCAGCCCCAGCATTTT. It yields the protein CASSLETGYQPQHF.

This clonotype was seen a few times. V usage is TRBV4-3 and J usage is TRBJ1-1; D gene ambiguous. Germline values: CDR1 LGHNA, CDR2 YSLEER. V lost 4 bases and J 1 base, leaving 7 bases between the germline ends. This CDR3 spans 13 amino acids. The CDR3 loop reads CASSRRANTEAFF. The CDR3 DNA is TGCGCCAGCAGCCGGCGGGCGAACACTGAAGCTTTCTTT.

This sequence joins TRBV10-3 and TRBJ2-3; D gene ambiguous. The V and J ends lost 6 bases and 2 bases respectively, with 3 bases between them. The CDR3 totals 11 residues. CDR1 is ENHRY, CDR2 SYGVKD, per germline. In nucleotides, the CDR3 is TGTGCCATCAGGATCACAGATACGCAGTATTTT. Protein sequence: CAIRITDTQYF.

The rearrangement uses TRBV7-9 and TRBJ1-4, with D tentatively TRBD1 (5 bases). Trimming pared 1 base from V and 7 bases from J, leaving 13 bases between. The CDR3 has 15 amino acids. Germline-derived CDR1 and CDR2 are SEHNR and FQNEAQ (reference sequence). CDR3 nucleotides: TGTGCCAGCAGCTTAGTGGGACCTCTTGTTGAAAAACTGTTTTTT. The encoded protein is CASSLVGPLVEKLFF. The complete variable domain, with remaining parts taken from reference TRBV7-9 and TRBJ1-4, reads DTGVSQNPRHKITKRGQNVTFRCDPISEHNRLYWYRQTLGQGPEFLTYFQNEAQLEKSRLLSDRFSAERPKGSFSTLEIQRTEQGDSAMYLCASSLVGPLVEKLFFGSGTQLSVL.

The chain is built from TRBV10-3 and TRBJ2-7; 11 bases agree with TRBD2. The CDR3 has 15 amino acids. CDR1 and CDR2 from the germline V gene are ENHRY and SYGVKD. With 4 bases clipped from V and 5 bases from J, the junction kept 7 bases outside the gene matches. The CDR3 DNA reads TGTGCCATCAGTGGGGAGGGACTAGCGGCAGACGAGCAGTACTTC. This codes for CAISGEGLAADEQYF.

This clonotype was detected a few times. The chain links TRBV5-1 to TRBJ2-5; D uncertain. Germline V gene sequence: CDR1 SGHRS, CDR2 YFSETQ. V was clipped by 5 bases and J by 0 bases, with 2 bases between them. The CDR3 is made up of 11 amino acids. In DNA form, the CDR3 reads TGCGCCAGCAGGCACCAAGAGACCCAGTACTTC. It translates to CASRHQETQYF.